This passage covers 20 T cell receptor beta chains from one sample sequenced in a study of blood T cell repertoires in COVID-19. Sequencing used immunoSEQ multiplex PCR; TCRdb keeps in-frame clones, though not all of them. The data contain 160,000 or so clones, roughly 90% of them singletons. Material: peripheral blood. These receptors were taken from a man between 60 and 75 years old with active or convalescent COVID-19.

This clone was counted a single time. The chain joins TRBV28 to TRBJ2-7, with 7 bases lining up with TRBD1. The CDR3 covers 12 residues. V gave up 5 bases and J gave up 6 bases; unmatched junction bases: 4. The germline CDR1 and CDR2 sequences are MDHEN and SYDVKM. CDR3 nucleotides: TGTGCCAGCAGTACAGGGGCGATCGAGCAGTACTTC. The encoded protein is CASSTGAIEQYF.

The rearrangement joins TRBV6-5 to TRBJ1-4; the match to TRBD1 covers 7 bases. There are 14 residues in the CDR3. The germline gives CDR1 MNHEY, CDR2 SVGAGI. V lost 6 bases to trimming and J lost 2 bases; unmatched junction nucleotides: 3. The CDR3 sequence is CASRETGTNEKLFF. The CDR3 nucleotides are TGTGCCAGCAGAGAGACAGGGACTAATGAAAAACTGTTTTTT.

The chain joins TRBV2 to TRBJ2-5; D may be TRBD2 (6 bases). CDR1 SNHLY and CDR2 FYNNEI come from the germline V gene. Between the trimmed V and J ends, which lost 8 bases and 0 bases, there was a span of 16 bases. The CDR3 is 15 residues long. CDR3 in amino acids: CASPSGTRDQETQYF. For the CDR3, the DNA is TGTGCCAGCCCATCCGGGACTCGAGACCAAGAGACCCAGTACTTC.

The V and J genes are TRBV6-5 and TRBJ1-2, with 10 nucleotides matching TRBD1. The CDR3 contains 16 residues. The germline V gene has CDR1 MNHEY and CDR2 SVGAGI. The trim removed 4 bases at V and 4 bases at J, leaving 9 bases unmatched. The CDR3 DNA follows: TGTGCCAGCAGTTTCCCCGGACAGGGGGGCTCCTATGGCTACACCTTC. Encoded protein: CASSFPGQGGSYGYTF.

V gene TRBV19 combines with J gene TRBJ1-6; 12 nucleotides line up with TRBD1. The CDR3 is 18 residues long. V dropped 4 bases and J dropped 3; count of bases not matched to a gene: 7. Germline V gives CDR1 LNHDA, CDR2 SQIVND (reference sequence). CDR3 in amino acids: CASSTQGQGAIYNSPLHF. Here the CDR3 DNA reads TGTGCCAGTAGTACCCAGGGACAGGGGGCGATCTATAATTCACCCCTCCACTTT.

The genes are TRBV9 and TRBJ1-2; TRBD1 matches at 7 bases. The J segment lost 2 bases and the V segment lost 0 bases, leaving 1 base of the junction unmatched. From germline, CDR1 is SGDLS and CDR2 YYNGEE. The CDR3 spans 14 residues. The CDR3 nucleotides are TGTGCCAGCAGCGTAGGGGACAGCAACTATGGCTACACCTTC. This encodes CASSVGDSNYGYTF.

This chain connects TRBV5-1 to TRBJ2-2, with 7 bases aligning to TRBD2. The V gene's germline CDR1 is SGHRS and CDR2 YFSETQ. The CDR3 extends over 14 amino acids. The trim removed 5 bases at V and 8 bases at J, leaving 9 bases unmatched. The CDR3 spells CASSHAGEEGELFF. The CDR3 DNA is TGCGCCAGCAGTCACGCGGGGGAGGAGGGGGAGCTGTTTTTT.

The chain links TRBV5-1 to TRBJ1-1; D ambiguous. V lost 5 bases to trimming and J lost 3 bases, with 17 bases between them. Germline V lookup: CDR1 SGHRS, CDR2 YFSETQ. This CDR3 region has 15 residues. This CDR3 is CASRYRTQRDTEAFF. In DNA form, the CDR3 reads TGCGCCAGCAGATATCGTACCCAGCGCGACACTGAAGCTTTCTTT. The full variable domain, rest sourced from reference TRBV5-1 and TRBJ1-1, is KAGVTQTPRYLIKTRGQQVTLSCSPISGHRSVSWYQQTPGQGLQFLFEYFSETQRNKGNFPGRFSGRQFSNSRSEMNVSTLELGDSALYLCASRYRTQRDTEAFFGQGTRLTVV.

This clone has more than one count but fewer than ten. The J gene is TRBJ1-5, the V gene TRBV7-2; TRBD1 aligns across 7 bases. The junction had 6 bases not matched to a gene; V was cut back by 5 bases and J by 2 bases. Per germline, CDR1 SGHTA and CDR2 FQGNSA. CDR3 length: 15 amino acids. This CDR3 reads CASSRDRVGNQPQHF. The CDR3 DNA sequence: TGTGCCAGCAGCCGCGACAGGGTTGGCAATCAGCCCCAGCATTTT. The full variable domain, its missing parts supplied by reference TRBV7-2 and TRBJ1-5, is GAGVSQSPSNKVTEKGKDVELRCDPISGHTALYWYRQSLGQGLEFLIYFQGNSAPDKSGLPSDRFSAERTGGSVSTLTIQRTQQEDSAVYLCASSRDRVGNQPQHFGDGTRLSIL.

The chain employs TRBV2 and TRBJ1-2; tentative D call: TRBD1 (5 bases). The V end was cut by 6 bases, the J end by 0 bases, with 11 bases between. Looked up from germline, CDR1 is SNHLY and CDR2 is FYNNEI. The CDR3 covers 14 residues. The CDR3 region has the DNA TGTGCCAGCAGATTATGGGGCACTAACTATGGCTACACCTTC. It yields the protein CASRLWGTNYGYTF.

For the CDR3, the DNA is TGTGCCAGCAGTTGGTCGGGGGGGGAGGTATACGAGCAGTACTTC. Protein: CASSWSGGEVYEQYF. The genes are TRBV27 and TRBJ2-7; 8 nucleotides align to TRBD2. V was pared by 4 bases and J by 4 bases, with 9 bases of the junction left unmatched. Germline lookup yields CDR1 MNHEY and CDR2 SMNVEV (reference sequence). This CDR3 has 15 residues.

CDR3 loop: CASSDPAGQDEQYF. DNA for the CDR3: TGTGCCAGCAGCGATCCAGCGGGTCAGGACGAGCAGTACTTC. The chain joins TRBV9 to TRBJ2-7, with D perhaps matching TRBD2 (6 bases). Trimming shortened V by 3 bases and J by 5 bases, and 15 bases separated the two germline ends. Germline assignment: CDR1 SGDLS and CDR2 YYNGEE. This CDR3 has 14 amino acids. The full variable domain, rest sourced from reference TRBV9 and TRBJ2-7, is DSGVTQTPKHLITATGQRVTLRCSPRSGDLSVYWYQQSLDQGLQFLIQYYNGEERAKGNILERFSAQQFPDLHSELNLSSLELGDSALYFCASSDPAGQDEQYFGPGTRLTVT.

This chain uses TRBV18 with TRBJ1-4; 7 bases agree with TRBD1. Germline V gene lookup returns CDR1 KGHSH and CDR2 LQKENI. V lost 5 bases to trimming and J lost 4 bases; unmatched junction nucleotides: 4. The CDR3 covers 14 residues. CDR3 coding DNA: TGTGCCAGCTCATACCGGGACAGTAATGAAAAACTGTTTTTT. It encodes CASSYRDSNEKLFF.

This CDR3 is CASSIGSGLVRRRENIQYF. The DNA of the CDR3 is TGTGCCAGTAGTATAGGATCGGGACTAGTCCGTCGTCGGGAAAACATTCAGTACTTC. The genes are TRBV19 and TRBJ2-4; 8 nucleotides line up with TRBD2. V lost 1 base and J lost 5; bases outside the gene matches: 16. The CDR3 runs to 19 residues. In germline, CDR1 is LNHDA, CDR2 SQIVND (reference sequence).

The chain has TRBV7-9 and TRBJ2-3, with 12 bases aligning to TRBD1. Trimming cost V 8 bases and J 4 bases; bases outside gene matches: 10. This CDR3 has 16 residues. Germline V gives CDR1 SEHNR, CDR2 FQNEAQ (reference sequence). CDR3 nucleotide sequence: TGTGCCAGCGCCCCCCCCGGGACAGGGGGCCCAGATACGCAGTATTTT. This translates into CASAPPGTGGPDTQYF.

This clone was counted once. The chain is built from TRBV3-1 (or the pseudogene TRBV3-2) and TRBJ1-6; 7 positions match TRBD1. This CDR3 is built from 21 residues. V dropped 3 bases and J dropped 0; count of bases not matched to a gene: 17. Germline V gene sequence: CDR1 LGHDT, CDR2 YNNKEL (reference sequence). The CDR3 DNA follows: TGTGCCAGCAGCCACTCCAGCCTGGGACAGTCATCCGGCTCCTATAATTCACCCCTCCACTTT. It is translated as CASSHSSLGQSSGSYNSPLHF.

This chain uses TRBV19 with TRBJ2-3; 14 bases are shared with TRBD2. The CDR3 spans 16 residues. V lost 4 bases to trimming and J lost 6 bases; unmatched junction nucleotides: 6. Germline-derived CDR1 and CDR2 are LNHDA and SQIVND (reference sequence). CDR3 sequence: CASSRLAGGPLDTQYF. The CDR3 DNA sequence: TGTGCCAGTAGTAGACTAGCGGGGGGGCCTCTCGATACGCAGTATTTT.

The chain links TRBV18 to TRBJ1-6; D not certain. The CDR3 runs to 13 residues. Trimming pared 2 bases from V and 8 bases from J, leaving 7 bases between. Germline lookup yields CDR1 KGHSH and CDR2 LQKENI. The CDR3 protein is CASSPEPHSPLHF. The CDR3 bases are TGTGCCAGCTCACCAGAGCCCCATTCACCCCTCCACTTT.

The chain combines TRBV29-1 with TRBJ2-3; 9 bases fit TRBD1. Germline loops: CDR1 SQVTM, CDR2 ANQGSEA. V was clipped by 8 bases and J by 2 bases; unmatched bases: 5. The CDR3 has 13 amino acids. The CDR3 DNA sequence: TGCAGCCCCAGGGACAGGGACACAGATACGCAGTATTTT. Amino acids: CSPRDRDTDTQYF.

The V and J genes are TRBV5-4 and TRBJ2-7, with 12 bases identical to TRBD2. Germline V gives CDR1 SGHNT, CDR2 YYREEE (reference sequence). With 4 bases clipped from V and 6 bases from J, the junction kept 8 bases outside the gene matches. This CDR3 region has 15 residues. CDR3 loop: CASSAPSGRASEQYF. The CDR3, as DNA: TGTGCCAGCAGCGCTCCTAGCGGGAGGGCCTCCGAGCAGTACTTC.